A selection of T cell receptor beta chains follows, all from one sample in a study of OX40 agonist ivuxolimab in advanced cancers. Some clones are missing from TCRdb's copy, which holds only in-frame ones; the method was immunoSEQ multiplex PCR. The table has 60,000 to 70,000 clones, 88% seen once. The sample consisted of CD4+ or CD8+ T cells sorted from blood, taken in a trial of the OX40 agonist ivuxolimab. The receptors were sampled from an adult with an advanced solid tumor such as melanoma, head and neck, liver or kidney cancer. CDR3s include the opening cysteine and the closing phenylalanine or tryptophan. A D gene is named only where the DNA matches it firmly. Rows give clone size only sometimes, using once, few, many, or a class for an expanded clone.

TRBJ1-3 . TRBV5-1 few TGCGCCAGCAGCTTAGCCAGCAGCCCTGGAAACACCATATATTTT CASSLASSPGNTIYF
TRBJ1-5 . TRBV4-2 few TGTGCCAGCAGCCAAGATTGGATGGGCAATCAGCCCCAGCATTTT CASSQDWMGNQPQHF
TRBJ2-3 . TRBV29-1 once TGCAGCGTTAAAATCGGCACAGATACGCAGTATTTT CSVKIGTDTQYF
TRBJ2-3 . TRBV5-1 . TGCGCCAGCAGCTTGGGGCCCGCAGATACGCAGTATTTT CASSLGPADTQYF
TRBJ2-1 TRBD2 TRBV5-8 . TGTGCCAGCAGCTCCGGGACTAGCGGGACCTACAATGAGCAGTTCTTC CASSSGTSGTYNEQFF
TRBJ1-2 TRBD1 TRBV6-5 . TGTGCCAGCACCAAGGGACAGAGTCCCGATGGCTACACCTTC CASTKGQSPDGYTF
TRBJ1-3 . TRBV7-9 . TGTGCCAGCAGCCGAACCCCCCGGGGGCGACTAGTCTCTGGAAACACCATATATTTT CASSRTPRGRLVSGNTIYF
TRBJ1-4 TRBD1 TRBV11-3 . TGTGCCAGCAGCTCGGGACAGGCGACAACTAATGAAAAACTGTTTTTT CASSSGQATTNEKLFF
TRBJ2-7 TRBD2 TRBV7-2 . TGTGCCAGCAGCTTAGCGGGGACTAGCATCGGGTACGAGCAGTACTTC CASSLAGTSIGYEQYF
TRBJ2-2 . TRBV27 . TGTGCCACCCGCGGGACAGCGAACACCGGGGAGCTGTTTTTT CATRGTANTGELFF
TRBJ2-7 TRBD2 TRBV7-6 . TGTGCCAGCAGCGGGCGGACTAGCTACGAGCAGTACTTC CASSGRTSYEQYF
TRBJ1-1 TRBD1 TRBV7-6 . TGTGCCAGCATGGGACAGTCGAACACTGAAGCTTTCTTT CASMGQSNTEAFF
TRBJ1-2 TRBD1 TRBV10-3 . TGTGCCATCAGCTCCGGGACAGGAGCCTTTGGCTACACCTTC CAISSGTGAFGYTF
TRBJ2-7 . TRBV11-2 . TGTGCCAGCAGCCGGAAGGTTTACGAGCAGTACTTC CASSRKVYEQYF
TRBJ2-1 . TRBV7-2 . TGTGCCAGCAGCTTAAGGGGGAGCTCCTACAATGAGCAGTTCTTC CASSLRGSSYNEQFF
TRBJ2-3 . TRBV13 . TGTGCCAGCAGCCGATGGACCCTGGACTCTCTCTCAAGCACAGATACGCAGTATTTT CASSRWTLDSLSSTDTQYF
TRBJ1-1 . TRBV7-2 few TGTGCCAGCAGCTTAGCGCAGGGTGGGACTGAAGCTTTCTTT CASSLAQGGTEAFF
TRBJ1-3 . TRBV6-6 . TGTGCCAGCACCCGCTCTGGAAACACCATATATTTT CASTRSGNTIYF
TRBJ2-5 . TRBV11-3 . TGTGCCAGCAGCTTAGCCGATCGCGTGACAAGACAAGAGACCCAGTACTTC CASSLADRVTRQETQYF
TRBJ2-3 TRBD2 TRBV7-9 . TGTGCCAGCAGCTTAGCCCTGACTAGCGGAAACACAGATACGCAGTATTTT CASSLALTSGNTDTQYF
TRBJ2-7 . TRBV7-2 . TGTGCCAGCAGCTCCATGGCAGGGGTCAGATCTCCTTTGGAGCAGTACTTC CASSSMAGVRSPLEQYF
TRBJ2-7 . TRBV5-1 . TGCGCCAGCAGCCCCGTTGTGGGGGGCACGCCCTACGAGCAGTACTTC CASSPVVGGTPYEQYF
TRBJ2-7 TRBD1 TRBV5-4 . TGTGCCAGCACAAAAAAATATCCGGACAGGATGCCAAGCTCCTACGAGCAGTACTTC CASTKKYPDRMPSSYEQYF
TRBJ2-5 . TRBV2 . TGTGCCAGCAGGGCTTGGACAGATCAAGAGACCCAGTACTTC CASRAWTDQETQYF
TRBJ2-5 . TRBV5-4 . TGTGCCAGCAGCCGGGGTGGGGCAGAGACCCAGTACTTC CASSRGGAETQYF
TRBJ2-2 . TRBV7-2 . TGTGCCAGCAGCCCACTAGCCAGGAGTACGAACACCGGGGAGCTGTTTTTT CASSPLARSTNTGELFF
TRBJ2-3 . TRBV5-1 . TGCGCCAGCAGCGAGTTTTCTAGCACAGATACGCAGTATTTT CASSEFSSTDTQYF
TRBJ2-3 TRBD2 TRBV6-1 . TGTGCCAGCAGTGAAGCGGGGACTAGGACAGATACGCAGTATTTT CASSEAGTRTDTQYF
TRBJ1-2 . TRBV18 . TGTGCCAGCTCACCAGTCGACTATGGCTACACCTTC CASSPVDYGYTF
TRBJ2-4 . TRBV28 . TGTGCCAGCAGTCCCCCCCTTGCTAGCGTTAGGCTAGCCAAAAACATTCAGTACTTC CASSPPLASVRLAKNIQYF
TRBJ2-7 TRBD2 TRBV4-1 . TGCGCCAGCAGCCAAGGGGTGACTAGCTGGTACGAGCAGTACTTC CASSQGVTSWYEQYF
TRBJ1-4 TRBD1 TRBV6-1 . TGTGCCAGCAGGCAACAGGGGGCGAGTGAAAAACTGTTTTTT CASRQQGASEKLFF
TRBJ1-2 TRBD1 TRBV15 . TGTGCCACCAGCTCTGGACAGGCCCTAGGCTATGGCTACACCTTC CATSSGQALGYGYTF
TRBJ2-1 TRBD2 TRBV19 once TGTGCCAGTAGAAGGGCTAGCGGGAGTGGGAATACGGGCAATGAGCAGTTCTTC CASRRASGSGNTGNEQFF
TRBJ1-1 TRBD1 TRBV28 . TGTGCCAGCAGCCGAACGGGCATCGGAGGGGACAGCACTGAAGCTTTCTTT CASSRTGIGGDSTEAFF
TRBJ2-2 TRBD2 TRBV5-1 once TGCGCCAGCAGCGGGGGACTAGCGTACACCGGGGAGCTGTTTTTT CASSGGLAYTGELFF
TRBJ2-5 TRBD2 TRBV5-1 . TGCGCCAGCAGCTTACCGGGAGGAGAGACCCAGTACTTC CASSLPGGETQYF
TRBJ1-4 TRBD1 TRBV2 . TGTGCCAGCAGGAGAGACAGGGGGAATTTGGAGGAAAAACTGTTTTTT CASRRDRGNLEEKLFF
TRBJ2-7 . TRBV19 once TGTGCCAGTAGTATATACTCGAACTACGAGCAGTACTTC CASSIYSNYEQYF
TRBJ2-7 . TRBV2 . TGTGCCTTCCGGGACACCGCCTCCGAGCAGTACTTC CAFRDTASEQYF
TRBJ2-3 TRBD2 TRBV9 . TGTGCCAGCAGCAAGGGACTAGCGGGAGCTACAGATACGCAGTATTTT CASSKGLAGATDTQYF
TRBJ2-2 . TRBV15 . TGTGCCACCAGCGCGGACAGCACGAACACCGGGGAGCTGTTTTTT CATSADSTNTGELFF
TRBJ2-1 . TRBV21-1 . TGTGCCAGCAGCAAATCGTACGCAAGCTGGCCCTGGAGATTTCAGCTTTCGTGCGATGAGCAGTTCTTC CASSKSYASWPWRFQLSCDEQFF
TRBJ2-5 . TRBV28 . TGTGCCAGCCTTGGCCAGGGTGGGGAGACCCAGTACTTC CASLGQGGETQYF
TRBJ1-3 TRBD1 TRBV5-1 . TGCGCCAGCAGCCCCGGGACAGGGGTTGGAAACACCATATATTTT CASSPGTGVGNTIYF
TRBJ2-2 . TRBV5-1 . TGCGCCAGCAGCTACACAGGGGAGGGCTTGACCGGGGAGCTGTTTTTT CASSYTGEGLTGELFF
TRBJ2-3 . TRBV2 . TGTGCCAGCAGGTATCTACCGAGCGGTACGCAGTATTTT CASRYLPSGTQYF
TRBJ2-7 . TRBV19 . TGTGCCAGTAGCCCCTCCTCCAGACCTTACGAGCAGTACTTC CASSPSSRPYEQYF
TRBJ2-3 TRBD1 TRBV10-1 . TGCGCCAGCAACTCACAGGGGTCAGATACGCAGTATTTT CASNSQGSDTQYF
TRBJ2-1 . TRBV10-3 . TGTGCCATCAGTGAGTCAGGCTATGAGCAGTTCTTC CAISESGYEQFF
TRBJ2-1 TRBD2 TRBV18 . TGTGCCAGCTCACCACCTGGCGGGAGCAATGAGCAGTTCTTC CASSPPGGSNEQFF
TRBJ2-7 TRBD2 TRBV19 . TGTGCCAGTAGTCTAGCGGGAGAGTCTTACGAGCAGTACTTC CASSLAGESYEQYF
TRBJ2-5 . TRBV28 . TGTGCCAGCAGCAAGGACGGGCCCAGAGAGACCCAGTACTTC CASSKDGPRETQYF
TRBJ2-7 . TRBV14 . TGTGCCAGCAGGAAGACCGGATACTACGAGCAGTACTTC CASRKTGYYEQYF
TRBJ2-2 TRBD1 TRBV19 . TGTGCCAGTAGTAGCCGGGACAGGGTGAACACCGGGGAGCTGTTTTTT CASSSRDRVNTGELFF
TRBJ2-1 . TRBV15 . TGTGCCACCAGCAGTAGCGGCGATTTCTACACGAGAGCCTACAATGAGCAGTTCTTC CATSSSGDFYTRAYNEQFF
TRBJ1-1 TRBD1 TRBV14 . TGTGCCAGCAGCCGACAGGGGAACACTGAAGCTTTCTTT CASSRQGNTEAFF
TRBJ1-1 . TRBV25-1 . TGTGCCAGCTTGCGGGGGTCTGAAGCTTTCTTT CASLRGSEAFF
TRBJ2-1 TRBD2 TRBV19 once TGTGCCAGTAGTGCGGCCAGCGGGACGCCCTACAATGAGCAGTTCTTC CASSAASGTPYNEQFF
TRBJ2-2 TRBD2 TRBV10-3 . TGTGCCATCAGTGAGGCTAGCGGCACCGGGGAGCTGTTTTTT CAISEASGTGELFF